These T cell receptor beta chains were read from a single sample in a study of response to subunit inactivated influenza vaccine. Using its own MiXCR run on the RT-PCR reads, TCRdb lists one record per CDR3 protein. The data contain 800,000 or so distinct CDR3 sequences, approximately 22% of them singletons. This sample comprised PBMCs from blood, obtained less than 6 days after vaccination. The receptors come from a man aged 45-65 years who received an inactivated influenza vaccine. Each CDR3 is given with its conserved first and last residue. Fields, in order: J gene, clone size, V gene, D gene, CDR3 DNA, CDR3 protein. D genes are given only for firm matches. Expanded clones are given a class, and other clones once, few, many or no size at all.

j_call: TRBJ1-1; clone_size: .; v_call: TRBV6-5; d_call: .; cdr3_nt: TGTGCCAGCAGTTATCCCGGCGGGGTGACTGAAGCTTTCTTT; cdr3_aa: CASSYPGGVTEAFF
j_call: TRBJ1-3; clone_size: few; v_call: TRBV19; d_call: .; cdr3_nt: TGTGCCAGTAGGAAAAAGGGGGTTTCTGGAAACACCATATATTTT; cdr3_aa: CASRKKGVSGNTIYF
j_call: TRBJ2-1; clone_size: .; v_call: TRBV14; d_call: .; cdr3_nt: TGTGCCAGCAGCCAAGTGCGCGGGACCTCCTACAATGAGCAGTTCTTC; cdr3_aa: CASSQVRGTSYNEQFF
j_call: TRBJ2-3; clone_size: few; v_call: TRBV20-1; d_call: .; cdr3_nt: TGCAGTGCTAGAGTTTTAGATACGCAGTATTTT; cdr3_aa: CSARVLDTQYF
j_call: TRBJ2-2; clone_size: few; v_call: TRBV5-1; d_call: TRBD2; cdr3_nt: TGCGCCAGCAGCTCCTCTCCTAGCGGGAGGGCCGACACCGGGGAGCTGTTTTTT; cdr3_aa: CASSSSPSGRADTGELFF
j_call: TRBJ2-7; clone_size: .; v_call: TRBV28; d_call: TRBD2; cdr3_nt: TGTGCCACGGGGAGACTAGCGGGAGCGCCCACCTACGAGCAGTACTTC; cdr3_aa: CATGRLAGAPTYEQYF
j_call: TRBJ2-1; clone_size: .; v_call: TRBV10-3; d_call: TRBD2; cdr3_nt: TGTGCCATCAGGGGACTAGCGGGGGGTTACAATGAGCAGTTCTTC; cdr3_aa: CAIRGLAGGYNEQFF
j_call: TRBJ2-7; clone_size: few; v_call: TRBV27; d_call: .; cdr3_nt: TGTGCCAGCAGGAGACAGCTATCCTACGAGCAGTACTTC; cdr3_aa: CASRRQLSYEQYF
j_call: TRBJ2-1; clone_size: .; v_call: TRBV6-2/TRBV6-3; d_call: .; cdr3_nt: TGTGCCAGCAGTTACTGGGCGAATGAGCAGTTCTTC; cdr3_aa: CASSYWANEQFF
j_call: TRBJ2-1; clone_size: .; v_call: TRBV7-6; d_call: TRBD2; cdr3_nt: TGTGCCAGCAGCTTAAGTCCAGCGGGAAGAGCCCAGAGCTCCTACAATGAGCAGTTCTTC; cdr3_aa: CASSLSPAGRAQSSYNEQFF
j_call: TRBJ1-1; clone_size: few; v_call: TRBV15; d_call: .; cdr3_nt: TGTGCCACCAGGCGGGCAATGATAGGCACTGAAGCTTTCTTT; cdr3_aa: CATRRAMIGTEAFF